Following are 10 T cell receptor beta chains from one sample sequenced in a study of blood T cell repertoires in COVID-19. The table came from immunoSEQ multiplex PCR; TCRdb's copy has only in-frame clones and leaves some out. The repertoire has 100,000 to 150,000 clones, roughly 77% of them found once; the top ten carry 16%. The sequenced sample consisted of peripheral blood. The receptors shown here come from a man between 60 and 75 years old with active or convalescent COVID-19.

Only a few counts were recorded for this clone. The chain carries TRBV10-3 and TRBJ1-5, with D possibly matching TRBD1 (6 bases). The V gene's germline CDR1 is ENHRY and CDR2 SYGVKD. There are 15 residues in the CDR3. V shed 2 bases and J shed 4 bases, with 12 bases lying between them. The CDR3 region is CAISEGTNLNQPQHF. The DNA of the CDR3 is TGTGCCATCAGTGAGGGGACAAACCTAAATCAGCCCCAGCATTTT.

The J gene is TRBJ2-5, the V gene TRBV27; TRBD2 aligns across 8 bases. Trimming cost V 0 bases and J 4 bases; bases outside gene matches: 4. The CDR3 consists of 15 residues. Germline CDR1 MNHEY, CDR2 SMNVEV (reference sequence). CDR3 DNA: TGTGCCAGCAGTTTATCAGCGGGAGTTGGAGAGACCCAGTACTTC. Its protein product is CASSLSAGVGETQYF.

This clone was seen ten or more times. V and J are TRBV7-3 and TRBJ1-1, with D possibly TRBD1 on 6 matching bases. Per germline, CDR1 SGHTA and CDR2 FQGTGA. Trimming left V 5 bases short and J 7 bases short, with 14 bases between. CDR3 length equals 13 residues. The CDR3 is CASSARQDSEAFF. CDR3 nucleotides: TGTGCCAGCAGCGCCCGACAGGACAGTGAAGCTTTCTTT.

The V gene is TRBV3-1 (or the pseudogene TRBV3-2), the J gene TRBJ2-2, with 7 bases fitting TRBD1. Per the germline V gene, CDR1 is LGHDT and CDR2 is YNNKEL (reference sequence). Germline trimming cut 3 bases from V and 4 bases from J; bases unmatched to any gene: 2. CDR3 length: 14 residues. Here the CDR3 DNA reads TGTGCCAGCAGCCAGAGGGGGCGCACCGGGGAGCTGTTTTTT. It specifies CASSQRGRTGELFF.

The chain uses TRBV19 and TRBJ2-3; 8 nucleotides align to TRBD1. Losses at the gene ends were 2 bases for V and 3 bases for J; bases not matched to a gene: 7. CDR3 length: 16 residues. Germline CDR1 and CDR2: LNHDA and SQIVND (reference sequence). CDR3: CASSISTGDSTDTQYF. DNA for the CDR3: TGTGCCAGTAGTATATCGACAGGGGATTCAACAGATACGCAGTATTTT.

This sequence joins TRBV19 and TRBJ1-6; 9 bases line up with TRBD1. The J segment lost 8 bases and the V segment lost 4 bases, leaving 3 bases of the junction unmatched. The CDR3 runs to 14 residues. Per germline, CDR1 LNHDA and CDR2 SQIVND (reference sequence). CDR3 sequence: CASSTDRGDSPLHF. The CDR3 coding sequence is TGTGCCAGTAGTACGGACAGGGGAGATTCACCCCTCCACTTT.

This chain links TRBV7-2 with TRBJ2-3; 13 bases are a match to TRBD2. V dropped 5 bases and J dropped 2; count of bases not matched to a gene: 7. Germline V gene data show CDR1 as SGHTA and CDR2 as FQGNSA. The CDR3 is 17 amino acids. This CDR3 reads CASSPEGLAGVTDTQYF. The CDR3 bases are TGTGCCAGCAGCCCAGAAGGACTAGCGGGGGTCACAGATACGCAGTATTTT.

The chain joins TRBV7-2 to TRBJ2-1; D call uncertain. The germline V gene has CDR1 SGHTA and CDR2 FQGNSA. With 1 base removed from V and 1 base from J, the gap between germline ends came to 8 bases. The CDR3 sequence is 15 residues long. In nucleotides, the CDR3 is TGTGCCAGCAGCTTAGATTCGTCGTCCTACAATGAGCAGTTCTTC. Protein product: CASSLDSSSYNEQFF.

This chain joins TRBV6-2 or TRBV6-3 and TRBJ1-2; 7 bases map to TRBD1. This CDR3 spans 17 amino acids. V dropped 4 bases and J dropped 3; count of bases not matched to a gene: 14. The germline V gene has CDR1 MNHEY and CDR2 SVGEGT. The CDR3 DNA sequence: TGTGCCAGCAGTTTTGGGGACAGTAGATCCGGGCACTATGGCTACACCTTC. Translation gives CASSFGDSRSGHYGYTF.

The chain joins TRBV5-5 to TRBJ2-3; 7 positions agree with TRBD1. Per the germline V gene, CDR1 is SGHKS and CDR2 is YYEKEE (reference sequence). The CDR3 runs 14 residues. V trimming: 0 bases; J trimming: 5 bases; junction bases outside the gene matches: 3. Written as DNA, the CDR3 is TGTGCCAGCAGCTTGGGAGGACAGGAAGATACGCAGTATTTT. This encodes CASSLGGQEDTQYF.